The source of this TCR beta chain is a study of blood T cell repertoires in COVID-19. Study in general: Samples of COVID-19 (acute and convalescent) were obtained from the United States, Italy and Spain. Sample material is recorded as cDNA or gDNA derived from T cells, B-cell-depleted T cells, or PBMCs.

Authors' data handling: Reference gene primer amplification gave estimated nucleated cell counts. Here immunoSEQ multiplex PCR was the method, and the copy in TCRdb shows in-frame clones only, minus some. V, J and clone size reflect that table, while D and trimming were determined from the DNA. The table shows 150,000 to 200,000 clones, with 60% to 85% occurring only once. The V gene end was trimmed by 4 bases and the J gene end by 4 bases; junction bases not matched to a gene: 10. The germline V gene encodes CDR1 SGDLS and CDR2 YYNGEE. The CDR3 totals 18 residues. The chain couples TRBV9 to TRBJ2-2, with TRBD2 matching 13 bases. This receptor was identified in a woman aged 45-65 years with active or convalescent COVID-19. The sample comprised peripheral blood. The CDR3 spells CASSPVLAGGPRTGELFF. As DNA, the CDR3 is TGTGCCAGCAGCCCTGTACTAGCGGGGGGGCCTCGCACCGGGGAGCTGTTTTTT.